This T cell receptor (beta chain) was obtained from a study of cytomegalovirus exposure and HLA in healthy donors. The PCR ran on 60 Vbeta and 13 Jbeta primers. Sequenced by immunoSEQ multiplex PCR; TCRdb stores in-frame clones only, minus some. The table has just under 95,000 clones, over 70% seen once; the top ten hold 6.5% to 8%. Germline lookup yields CDR1 SGHVS and CDR2 FNYEAQ. Trimming stripped 8 bases from V and 0 bases from J, with 8 bases between. The CDR3 has 12 residues. Sample: PBMCs. The TCR sequence derives from a man over 45 in good health and CMV-seropositive. This chain joins TRBV7-6 and TRBJ2-7; D unresolved. The CDR3 loop reads CASSKNSYEQYF. CDR3 nucleotide sequence: TGTGCCAGCTCTAAGAACTCCTACGAGCAGTACTTC.